The text below deals with one TCR beta chain. The target antigen is unknown. Time point: persistent/refractory GD, antithyroid drugs over 5 years with positive TRAb. Preparation of the TCR library used RNA extracted from PBMCs. It was an endocrinology department in Xi'an, China, that provided the patients. The source of the sample is a study of regulatory T cells in long-lasting Graves disease. General study results and limits: What was studied was peripheral blood only, and not thyroid tissue. Persistent disease was characterized by preferential usage of TRBV28, TRBJ1-2 and TRBJ2-5.

The CDR3 contains 14 residues. CDR1 is SGHAT and CDR2 is FQNNGV in the germline V gene. Trimming cost V 3 bases and J 6 bases; bases outside gene matches: 4. iRepertoire HTBI primers and Arm-PCR of CDR3 regions built TCR beta libraries. Authors' analysis steps: Spanning all samples, the identified segments comprised around 62 TRBV and approximately 15 TRBJ. TCRdb reanalysed the multiplex PCR reads using MiXCR and keeps one entry per CDR3 protein. These V and J calls derive from TCRdb rather than the authors' analysis. The sample consists of almost 350,000 distinct CDR3 sequences, 15% to 20% of them appearing once.

Source: peripheral blood mononuclear cells (PBMCs), taken when the disease was refractory, from a patient treated with antithyroid drugs. The sequence derives from a female donor with Graves disease. The chain is built from TRBV11-2 and TRBJ2-2; TRBD2 matches at 7 bases. In nucleotides, the CDR3 is TGTGCCAGCAGCTTCACGAGCGGGGCCGGGGAGCTGTTTTTT. As protein: CASSFTSGAGELFF.